Described below is a single TCR beta chain sequence and its context. The target antigen is unknown. This sample is drawn from a study of cytomegalovirus exposure and HLA in healthy donors. Study conclusions and caveats: No immune exposure information besides CMV serostatus was available. TCR beta chain V- and J-gene trimming was linked, in a later analysis, to a missense variant in DCLRE1C.

All donors participated as healthy donors of bone marrow. 60 Vbeta and 13 Jbeta primers were used in PCR. Profiled with immunoSEQ multiplex PCR; TCRdb holds only in-frame clones, not every one. The table lists about 190,000 clones, just under 75% of them singletons, with under 5% in the top ten. This receptor was identified in a man aged 30-40 years in good health and CMV-seropositive. Sequencing was performed on PBMCs.

This CDR3 reads CAWSGGGETQYF. Here the CDR3 DNA reads TGTGCCTGGAGTGGGGGGGGAGAGACCCAGTACTTC. The rearrangement uses TRBV30 and TRBJ2-5; 7 nucleotides align to TRBD2. Losses at the gene ends were 1 base for V and 4 bases for J; bases not matched to a gene: 0. This CDR3 region has 12 residues. Germline assignment: CDR1 GTSNPN and CDR2 SVGIG (reference sequence).